This entry lists 21 T cell receptor beta chains sequenced from one sample in a study of T cells in Graves' hyperthyroidism and ophthalmopathy. RNA transcripts were the template for amplifying TCR beta CDR3 regions. The study used the HTBI primer set for a first-round RT-PCR of the TCR CDR3. MiXCR was run by TCRdb on the multiplex PCR reads, yielding one entry per CDR3 protein. The sample has around 340,000 distinct CDR3 sequences, 15% to 20% seen once. Sequencing was carried out using blood. The receptors originated from a woman aged 40 to 50 with Graves' ophthalmopathy.

Note on this clonotype: Since a much larger clone is just one base distant, this may be a read error. The chain combines TRBV15 with TRBJ2-7; 10 positions agree with TRBD1. The CDR3 is 14 amino acids. CDR1 and CDR2 from the germline V gene are LNHNV and YYDKDF (reference sequence). V was clipped by 6 bases and J by 6 bases; unmatched bases: 8. The CDR3 region is CATSYGTGAGEQYF. CDR3 DNA sequence: TGTGCCACCAGTTATGGGACAGGGGCAGGCGAGCAGTACTTC.

This clonotype showed up many times. The chain joins TRBV12-3 or TRBV12-4 to TRBJ2-5; the D is unclear. V was trimmed by 8 bases and J by 2 bases, leaving 9 bases between them. CDR3 length: 12 amino acids. This CDR3 reads CASATNQETQYF. The CDR3 nucleotides read TGTGCCAGCGCGACAAATCAAGAGACCCAGTACTTC.

This clonotype has a count of ten or more. CDR3 sequence (DNA): TGTGCCAGCAGCTCGACAGGGGGTGGCTACACCTTC. Amino acids: CASSSTGGGYTF. The V call is TRBV7-2, the J call TRBJ1-2, with TRBD1 matching over 9 bases. Losses at the gene ends were 4 bases for V and 7 bases for J; bases not matched to a gene: 1. Per the germline V gene, CDR1 is SGHTA and CDR2 is FQGNSA. This CDR3 is built from 12 residues.

The chain combines TRBV5-1 with TRBJ1-1; D perhaps matches TRBD1 (5 bases). This CDR3 contains 14 residues. Trimming stripped 2 bases from V and 4 bases from J, with 12 bases between. The germline V gene has CDR1 SGHRS and CDR2 YFSETQ. The CDR3 DNA follows: TGCGCCAGCAGCTTCGGTCGGGGGGGCACTGAAGCTTTCTTT. Protein sequence: CASSFGRGGTEAFF.

In this sample, this clonotype turned up many times. The rearrangement links TRBV28 to TRBJ1-2; D remains ambiguous. V was cut by 2 bases and J by 6 bases, with 4 bases left in between. Per the germline V gene, CDR1 is MDHEN and CDR2 is SYDVKM. There are 11 residues in the CDR3. The CDR3 reads CASSLGNGYTF. The CDR3 DNA reads as TGTGCCAGCAGTTTAGGGAATGGCTACACCTTC.

This clonotype came up many times. The genes are TRBV12-3 or TRBV12-4 and TRBJ2-7; 8 nucleotides agree with TRBD2. V lost 6 bases, J lost 3 bases, and 7 bases stayed unmatched. This CDR3 has 14 residues. CDR3: CASSLIAGYYEQYF. DNA for the CDR3: TGTGCCAGCAGCCTTATAGCGGGATACTACGAGCAGTACTTC.

This clonotype appeared many times. The junction departs from germline at one end; a sequencing error may be responsible. The V and J genes are TRBV6-5 and TRBJ1-1, with no clear D. The CDR3 has 14 amino acids. Per the germline V gene, CDR1 is MNHEY and CDR2 is SVGAGI. Here the CDR3 reads CASSYYPVNTGAFF. The DNA of the CDR3 is TGTGCCAGCAGTTACTACCCGGTGAACACTGGAGCTTTCTTT.

This clonotype showed up many times. This chain connects TRBV11-2 to TRBJ2-2, with 8 bases matching TRBD1. This CDR3 spans 15 amino acids. The V segment lost 8 bases and the J segment 5 bases; nucleotides outside the gene matches: 10. The V gene's germline CDR1 is SGHAT and CDR2 FQNNGV. CDR3 protein: CASFSGGAGTGELFF. In DNA form, the CDR3 reads TGTGCCAGCTTTTCAGGGGGCGCGGGGACCGGGGAGCTGTTTTTT.

The V call is TRBV7-2, the J call TRBJ2-7; 12 bases fit TRBD2. V shed 0 bases, J shed 6 bases, and the junction held 6 bases outside the gene matches. Germline V gene sequence: CDR1 SGHTA, CDR2 FQGNSA. This CDR3 spans 16 amino acids. The CDR3 protein is CASSLASTSGSLEQYF. The DNA for the CDR3 is TGTGCCAGCAGCTTAGCGTCGACTAGCGGGAGTCTCGAGCAGTACTTC.

The table lists this clonotype with many counts. This chain joins TRBV6-1 and TRBJ1-3; TRBD1 is a possible D gene (5 bases). The V end lost 6 bases, the J end lost 2 bases, and 11 bases lay between the germline ends. Germline assignment: CDR1 MNHNS and CDR2 SASEGT. This CDR3 spans 14 amino acids. CDR3 nucleotide sequence: TGTGCCAGCAGCCCCGGGGGGACTGGAAACACCATATATTTT. Translated, it gives CASSPGGTGNTIYF.

At least ten counts were recorded for this clonotype. V gene TRBV28 combines with J gene TRBJ1-2, with 9 bases fitting TRBD1. From germline, CDR1 is MDHEN and CDR2 SYDVKM. With 5 bases clipped from V and 8 bases from J, the junction kept 6 bases outside the gene matches. The CDR3 length is 13 residues. The CDR3 sequence is CASSLWTGEGYTF. CDR3 in DNA: TGTGCCAGCAGTCTTTGGACAGGGGAAGGCTACACCTTC.

This clonotype was detected ten times or more. The V call is TRBV28, the J call TRBJ1-5, with 8 bases identical to TRBD1. The CDR3 totals 16 residues. V shed 4 bases and J 5 bases; nucleotides not matched to a gene: 10. Germline lookup yields CDR1 MDHEN and CDR2 SYDVKM. The CDR3 DNA sequence: TGTGCCAGCAGTTCAACAGGGGGAAGAAACGATCAGCCCCAGCATTTT. The encoded protein is CASSSTGGRNDQPQHF.

This clonotype has a count of ten or more. The chain has TRBV6-5 and TRBJ1-1; D uncertain. CDR3 length equals 16 residues. Per the germline V gene, CDR1 is MNHEY and CDR2 is SVGAGI. Between the trimmed V and J ends, which lost 2 bases and 3 bases, there was a span of 16 bases. Here the CDR3 reads CASSYNGFSTDTEAFF. The CDR3 DNA sequence: TGTGCCAGCAGTTACAACGGGTTTAGTACGGACACTGAAGCTTTCTTT.

At least ten counts were recorded for this clonotype. The J gene is TRBJ2-6, the V gene TRBV11-1, with D perhaps given as TRBD1 or TRBD2 (5 bases each). V was trimmed by 5 bases and J by 0 bases, leaving 14 bases between them. This CDR3 spans 17 amino acids. CDR1 is SGHAT, CDR2 FQDESV, per germline (reference sequence). The CDR3 sequence is CASSPHGTLSGANVLTF. CDR3 sequence (DNA): TGTGCCAGCAGCCCCCACGGGACCCTCTCTGGGGCCAACGTCCTGACTTTC.

This clonotype was detected ten times or more. A junction boundary mismatches the germline segment, possibly from a read error. The chain combines TRBV19 with TRBJ1-1; possible D gene TRBD1, 5 bases. The germline V gene has CDR1 LNHDA and CDR2 SQIVND (reference sequence). There are 16 residues in the CDR3. The CDR3 is CASSPRLSGTNSEAFF. Written as DNA, the CDR3 is TGTGCCAGTAGTCCCCGTTTATCCGGGACCAACAGTGAAGCTTTCTTT.

This clonotype was picked up many times. The gene calls are TRBV2 and TRBJ2-7; 14 nucleotides line up with TRBD2. The germline V gene has CDR1 SNHLY and CDR2 FYNNEI. The CDR3 has 20 amino acids. V trimming: 4 bases; J trimming: 5 bases; junction bases outside the gene matches: 19. CDR3 sequence: CASSAEPGLAGESPFNEQYF. Written as DNA, the CDR3 is TGTGCCAGCAGTGCCGAGCCGGGACTAGCGGGAGAGTCGCCGTTCAACGAGCAGTACTTC.

The chain recombines TRBV18 with TRBJ2-2; 8 nucleotides align to TRBD1. Germline V gene data show CDR1 as KGHSH and CDR2 as LQKENI. The CDR3 is made up of 14 amino acids. V lost 6 bases, J lost 6 bases, and 6 bases stayed unmatched. This CDR3 is CASSPGTGPGELFF. The CDR3 DNA is TGTGCCAGCTCGCCCGGGACAGGCCCCGGGGAGCTGTTTTTT.

This clonotype was detected many times. This sequence joins TRBV11-2 and TRBJ1-3, with a weak D call TRBD1 (5 bases). The CDR3 contains 12 residues. Deletions cut 3 bases from V and 8 bases from J, with 8 bases between. The germline gives CDR1 SGHAT, CDR2 FQNNGV. In nucleotides, the CDR3 is TGTGCCAGCAGCTTGAAGGGGTACACCATATATTTT. It translates to CASSLKGYTIYF.

This clonotype was seen repeatedly, ten times or more. The chain joins TRBV9 to TRBJ1-3; a possible D gene is TRBD1 (6 bases). The CDR3 runs to 17 residues. Trimming stripped 3 bases from V and 4 bases from J, with 20 bases between. Germline V gene lookup returns CDR1 SGDLS and CDR2 YYNGEE. The CDR3 reads CASSDAPGVGLGNTIYF. In DNA, the CDR3 is TGTGCCAGCAGCGATGCCCCAGGGGTCGGCCTCGGAAACACCATATATTTT.

This clonotype was detected many times. V usage is TRBV14 and J usage is TRBJ2-7; 8 bases align to TRBD2. Trimming cost V 4 bases and J 3 bases; bases outside gene matches: 8. From germline, CDR1 is SGHDN and CDR2 FVKESK. The CDR3 covers 15 residues. The CDR3 bases are TGTGCCAGCAGCCGGGCAACTAGCGGAATCTACGAGCAGTACTTC. It specifies CASSRATSGIYEQYF.

This clonotype came up many times. This sequence joins TRBV7-3 and TRBJ1-1; D might be TRBD1 (5 bases). Deletions cut 0 bases from V and 7 bases from J, with 9 bases between. The CDR3 consists of 13 residues. CDR1 and CDR2 (germline): SGHTA, FQGTGA. CDR3 region: CASSLTTVGEAFF. The DNA of the CDR3 is TGTGCCAGCAGCTTAACGACAGTCGGTGAAGCTTTCTTT.